These 3 T cell receptor beta chains came from one sample sequenced in a study of beta chain features in type 1 diabetes. The isolated RNA, all of it, was reverse transcribed, so expressed TCRB transcripts were what got sequenced. Assay used: immunoSEQ multiplex PCR; TCRdb lists only in-frame clones, some missing. This sample has about 110,000 clones, with 40% found just once. Sequencing was done on a sample of stem cell memory CD4+ T cells from blood. The source of these receptors is a woman aged 18-29 years in good health.

CDR3 amino acids: CASSPGVTTDTQYF. The CDR3 DNA follows: TGCGCCAGCAGCCCGGGAGTAACAACAGATACGCAGTATTTT. The chain is built from TRBV5-1 and TRBJ2-3; D perhaps matches TRBD2 (6 bases). Germline V gives CDR1 SGHRS, CDR2 YFSETQ. Trimming removed 4 bases from V and 3 bases from J, with 12 bases in between. This CDR3 region has 14 residues.

This clone was detected only a few times. The chain links TRBV7-3 to TRBJ2-1, with TRBD2 matching over 7 bases. With 5 bases clipped from V and 7 bases from J, the junction kept 11 bases outside the gene matches. The CDR3 consists of 15 residues. Germline lookup yields CDR1 SGHTA and CDR2 FQGTGA. CDR3 sequence (DNA): TGTGCCAGCAGCCCGGTTGCTAGCGGAAGTAATGAGCAGTTCTTC. Amino acid sequence: CASSPVASGSNEQFF.

This clone was found a few times. This chain uses TRBV28 with TRBJ2-3; maybe TRBD1 (6 bases). V lost 6 bases and J lost 7, with 14 bases in between. The CDR3 is made up of 13 amino acids. The germline gives CDR1 MDHEN, CDR2 SYDVKM. CDR3 sequence reads: CASRPQQGNTQYF. CDR3 in DNA: TGTGCCAGCAGGCCTCAACAGGGAAATACGCAGTATTTT.